These T cell receptor beta chains were read from a single sample in a study of blood T cell repertoires in COVID-19. This table comes from immunoSEQ multiplex PCR, and its TCRdb copy is limited to in-frame clones, with some not included. This table has 200,000 to 300,000 clones, nearly 90% appearing once. Material: peripheral blood. The receptors come from a woman in her thirties with acute or convalescent COVID-19. CDR3s include the opening cysteine and the closing phenylalanine or tryptophan. The order of the fields is V gene, D gene, clone size, CDR3 length, J gene, CDR3 DNA, CDR3 protein. D genes are given only for firm matches. A row's size may be missing; if present it is once, few, many or a size class.

TRBV7-9	.	.	15	TRBJ1-6	TGTGCCAGCAGTTTAGGGGGAGTGGGGAATTCACCCCTCCACTTT	CASSLGGVGNSPLHF
TRBV10-3	.	.	15	TRBJ2-2	TGTGCCATCAGTGAGTCGTTTCCAGACACCGGGGAGCTGTTTTTT	CAISESFPDTGELFF
TRBV30	.	.	13	TRBJ2-1	TGTGCCTGGACCGGGATTACCTACAATGAGCAGTTCTTC	CAWTGITYNEQFF
TRBV5-1	.	.	12	TRBJ1-2	TGCGCCAGGAAAGGGGGTACTAATGGCTACACCTTC	CARKGGTNGYTF
TRBV11-2	TRBD2	once	15	TRBJ2-1	TGTGCCAGCAGCTTAGGGTTCCTAGCGGGAGATGAGCAGTTCTTC	CASSLGFLAGDEQFF
TRBV7-9	.	.	14	TRBJ1-2	TGTGCCAGCAGCTTAGTCTCCCTTAACTATGGCTACACCTTC	CASSLVSLNYGYTF
TRBV18	.	.	13	TRBJ1-1	TGTGCCAGCTCACGCACAGGGTTACCTGAAGCTTTCTTT	CASSRTGLPEAFF
TRBV24-1	.	.	14	TRBJ2-1	TGTGCCACCAGTGATTTCACTAGTTACAATGAGCAGTTCTTC	CATSDFTSYNEQFF
TRBV9	.	.	13	TRBJ2-7	TGTGCCAGCGCGCTGGAGGGTCGTAGGGAGCAGTACTTC	CASALEGRREQYF
TRBV6-2/TRBV6-3	.	.	13	TRBJ1-5	TGTGCCAGCAGTTGGTCGGGCAATCAGCCCCAGCATTTT	CASSWSGNQPQHF
TRBV9	.	.	15	TRBJ2-3	TGTGCCAGCACCCGGACCGGAGGCACCACAGATACGCAGTATTTT	CASTRTGGTTDTQYF
TRBV5-1	TRBD2	.	18	TRBJ2-1	TGCGCCAGCAGGGGACTAGCGGGAGACGGATCCCGGTACAATGAGCAGTTCTTC	CASRGLAGDGSRYNEQFF
TRBV10-3	.	.	11	TRBJ2-1	TGTGCCATCAGTGGTGAGGGCGAGCAGTTCTTC	CAISGEGEQFF
TRBV10-3	.	.	16	TRBJ2-6	TGTGCCATCAGTGAACCCAGGGCGTTAGGGGCCAACGTCCTGACTTTC	CAISEPRALGANVLTF
TRBV9	TRBD1	few	16	TRBJ1-3	TGTGCCAGCAGCACCCGGGACAGAAGCTCTGGAAACACCATATATTTT	CASSTRDRSSGNTIYF
TRBV5-1	.	.	14	TRBJ2-7	TGCGCCAGCAGGGTAGCAATCCCCTCCTACGAGCAGTACTTC	CASRVAIPSYEQYF
TRBV24-1	TRBD2	.	16	TRBJ2-5	TGTGCCACCAGTGTCGCCGGGACTAGCTCCCAAGAGACCCAGTACTTC	CATSVAGTSSQETQYF
TRBV11-2	TRBD1	.	18	TRBJ2-6	TGTGCCAGCAGCCAAGAGGTCGGGACAGGGTGGGAGGCCAACGTCCTGACTTTC	CASSQEVGTGWEANVLTF
TRBV6-5	TRBD1	once	13	TRBJ2-1	TGTGCCAGCAGTAAACAGGGGCCCGCTGAGCAGTTCTTC	CASSKQGPAEQFF
TRBV7-9	.	.	13	TRBJ1-2	TGTGCCAGCAGCTTAGCAGGAGTTCATGGCTACACCTTC	CASSLAGVHGYTF
TRBV5-6	.	.	13	TRBJ1-4	TGTGCCAGCAGTCTCCCCGGCGGGGGAAAACTGTTTTTT	CASSLPGGGKLFF
TRBV5-5	TRBD2	.	17	TRBJ2-2	TGTGCCAGCAGCCTACTAGCGGGACCTACGAACACCGGGGAGCTGTTTTTT	CASSLLAGPTNTGELFF
TRBV27	.	.	14	TRBJ2-1	TGTGCCAGCAGTACCGACTCGTCCTACAATGAGCAGTTCTTC	CASSTDSSYNEQFF
TRBV7-2	.	.	17	TRBJ2-1	TGTGCCAGCAGCTTATTGGGAGCGGGAACAGGGGGCAATGAGCAGTTCTTC	CASSLLGAGTGGNEQFF
TRBV5-1	.	.	14	TRBJ2-3	TGCGCCAGCAGCTTGGCGGGGGGCGGAGATACGCAGTATTTT	CASSLAGGGDTQYF
TRBV5-1	TRBD1	.	17	TRBJ2-5	TGCGCCAGCAGCTCTTCTCCGACCGGGACAGGGATCGAGACCCAGTACTTC	CASSSSPTGTGIETQYF
TRBV7-9	.	.	14	TRBJ2-7	TGTGCCAGCAGCCGTCCGGACAGCTCCTACGAGCAGTACTTC	CASSRPDSSYEQYF
TRBV4-1	TRBD1	.	16	TRBJ2-2	TGCGCCAGCAGCCAAGTGGGACAGGTCGTGACCGGGGAGCTGTTTTTT	CASSQVGQVVTGELFF
TRBV5-1	TRBD1	.	14	TRBJ2-7	TGCGCCAGCAGCTTACGCGACAGGGGTATGGCTTTGTACTTC	CASSLRDRGMALYF
TRBV28	.	.	12	TRBJ2-7	TGTGCCAGCGGGAAGGAGGGGTACGAGCAGTACTTC	CASGKEGYEQYF
TRBV14	TRBD2	.	15	TRBJ2-4	TGTGCCAGCAGCCAAGGGGAGGGGGCCAAAAACATTCAGTACTTC	CASSQGEGAKNIQYF
TRBV6-5	TRBD1	.	13	TRBJ2-5	TGTGCCGCCGGGGACAGGGGGCGTGAGACCCAGTACTTC	CAAGDRGRETQYF
TRBV11-2	.	.	14	TRBJ1-2	TGTGCCAGCAGCTTATTGAGGGGGTCCTATGGCTACACCTTC	CASSLLRGSYGYTF
TRBV7-3	TRBD1	.	17	TRBJ1-2	TGTGCCAGCAGCGTTACCGGGACAGGGGGCGTCGGCTATGGCTACACCTTC	CASSVTGTGGVGYGYTF
TRBV6-2/TRBV6-3	.	.	13	TRBJ1-1	TGTGCCAGCAGTCCAACAGGTTGGACTGAAGCTTTCTTT	CASSPTGWTEAFF
TRBV7-7	TRBD1	.	19	TRBJ1-3	TGTGCTAGCAGCTTTGGGACAGGGAGGGCGACGAGCTCTGGAAACACCATATATTTT	CASSFGTGRATSSGNTIYF
TRBV3-1/TRBV3-2	.	once	14	TRBJ1-4	TGTGCCAGCAGCCCAACAGGGCGGTATGAAAAACTGTTTTTT	CASSPTGRYEKLFF
TRBV5-1	.	.	17	TRBJ2-1	TGCGCCAGCAGCTTCCTTCCTGTGGGCCGCTCCTACAATGAGCAGTTCTTC	CASSFLPVGRSYNEQFF
TRBV5-4	TRBD2	.	15	TRBJ2-7	TGTGCCAGCAGCTTAGGCGGACTAGCGGTCTACGAGCAGTACTTC	CASSLGGLAVYEQYF
TRBV10-2	.	.	16	TRBJ2-5	TGCGCCAGCAGTGAATGGGCTAGCGCGACCCAAGAGACCCAGTACTTC	CASSEWASATQETQYF
TRBV11-2	TRBD1	.	19	TRBJ1-3	TGTGCCAGCAGCTTAGTCTCGTCGTGGGACAGGGGTTCTGGAAACACCATATATTTT	CASSLVSSWDRGSGNTIYF